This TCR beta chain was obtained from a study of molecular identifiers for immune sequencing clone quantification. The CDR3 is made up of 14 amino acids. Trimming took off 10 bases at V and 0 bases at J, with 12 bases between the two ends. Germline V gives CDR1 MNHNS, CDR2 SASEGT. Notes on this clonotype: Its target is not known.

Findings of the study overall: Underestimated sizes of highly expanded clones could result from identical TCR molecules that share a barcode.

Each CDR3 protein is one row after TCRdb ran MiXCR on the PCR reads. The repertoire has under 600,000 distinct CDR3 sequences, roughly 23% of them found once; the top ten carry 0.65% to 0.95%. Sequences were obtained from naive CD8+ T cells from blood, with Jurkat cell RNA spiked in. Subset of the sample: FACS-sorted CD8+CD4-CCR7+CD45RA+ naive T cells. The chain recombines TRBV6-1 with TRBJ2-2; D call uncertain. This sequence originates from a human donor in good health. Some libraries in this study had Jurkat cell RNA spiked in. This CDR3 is CATSRPANTGELFF. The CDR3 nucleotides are TGTGCCACCTCCCGGCCCGCGAACACCGGGGAGCTGTTTTTT.